Shown below are 18 T cell receptor beta chains from a single sample sequenced in a study of blood T cells in healthy people across ages. The use of a sample-barcoded 5' primer and a J-beta primer mix characterized a second PCR of roughly 6 to 11 cycles. TCRdb redid the calling of the 5' RACE reads with MiXCR, one entry per CDR3 protein. The profile shows 700,000 or so distinct CDR3 sequences, approximately 40% of them singletons. Sequencing used blood. The receptors were sampled from a man aged 80 or over in good health.

The sample holds a few counts of this clonotype. CDR3 region: CASSEMGSYEQYF. The CDR3, as DNA: TGTGCCAGCAGTGAAATGGGCTCCTACGAGCAGTACTTC. The gene calls are TRBV6-1 and TRBJ2-7; D remains unclear. Germline assignment: CDR1 MNHNS and CDR2 SASEGT. This CDR3 has 13 residues. V lost 2 bases, J lost 0 bases, and 5 bases lay in between.

The rearrangement joins TRBV6-2 or TRBV6-3 to TRBJ1-1; TRBD1 is a possible D gene (6 bases). CDR1 and CDR2 (germline): MNHEY, SVGEGT. Deletions cut 0 bases from V and 5 bases from J, with 19 bases between. This CDR3 is built from 17 residues. The CDR3 spells CASSYSTGGRFRTEAFF. The CDR3 DNA reads as TGTGCCAGCAGTTACTCGACCGGGGGCCGCTTTAGGACTGAAGCTTTCTTT.

The sample holds one count of this clonotype. V is TRBV6-2 or TRBV6-3 and J is TRBJ2-7, with TRBD2 matching 13 bases. In germline, CDR1 is MNHEY, CDR2 SVGEGT. This CDR3 has 16 residues. Trimming took 6 bases from V and 7 from J; bases not matched to a gene: 12. The CDR3 spells CASRPTSGGAYNEQYF. In DNA, the CDR3 is TGTGCCAGCAGACCTACTAGCGGGGGGGCGTACAATGAGCAGTACTTC.

The V gene is TRBV25-1, the J gene TRBJ2-5; D is unclear. Germline V CDR1 and CDR2: MGHDK, SYGVNS. The CDR3 has 14 amino acids. Trimming left V 4 bases short and J 6 bases short, with 15 bases between. The CDR3 DNA sequence: TGTGCCAGCAGTGCCCCCGCCGGCTTTAAGACCCAGTACTTC. It encodes CASSAPAGFKTQYF.

The CDR3 loop reads CASSLVGGVNSYNEQYF. The CDR3 DNA is TGTGCCAGCAGCTTAGTTGGAGGCGTTAACTCCTACAATGAGCAGTACTTC. This chain connects TRBV7-2 to TRBJ2-1; possible D gene TRBD2, 5 bases. The J call may be wrong; the DNA end is better matched by TRBJ2-7. The CDR3 runs 17 residues. Germline assignment: CDR1 SGHTA and CDR2 FQGNSA.

The chain carries TRBV7-2 and TRBJ2-4; weak D call: TRBD1 (6 bases). The germline V gene encodes CDR1 SGHTA and CDR2 FQGNSA. V was shortened by 3 bases and J by 8 bases, with 17 bases between the two germline ends. CDR3 size: 15 residues. The CDR3 bases are TGTGCCAGCAGCTTCGGACAGTCTCTCCGGGACATTCAGTACTTC. Translated: CASSFGQSLRDIQYF.

This clonotype occurred many times. The J gene is TRBJ2-2, the V gene TRBV5-1; D could derive from TRBD1 or TRBD2 (5 bases each). The germline gives CDR1 SGHRS, CDR2 YFSETQ. The CDR3 contains 19 residues. V was clipped by 0 bases and J by 2 bases, with 20 bases between them. CDR3 residues: CASSLGYRSGQVNTGELFF. In nucleotides, the CDR3 is TGCGCCAGCAGCTTGGGATATCGCTCGGGGCAGGTTAACACCGGGGAGCTGTTTTTT.

The genes are TRBV5-1 and TRBJ2-5; the match to TRBD2 covers 10 bases. J was trimmed by 7 bases and V by 0 bases; bases with no gene match: 12. This CDR3 has 17 residues. Germline lookup yields CDR1 SGHRS and CDR2 YFSETQ. The CDR3 region has the DNA TGCGCCAGCAGCTTGGGGACTAGCGGAGCCTCTTCGGGGACCCAGTACTTC. Residues: CASSLGTSGASSGTQYF.

This clonotype turned up a few times. V is TRBV5-1 and J is TRBJ2-7; TRBD1 aligns across 8 bases. Trimming at V came to 3 bases and at J to 2 bases, leaving 4 bases not matched to a gene. Germline V gives CDR1 SGHRS, CDR2 YFSETQ. This CDR3 comprises 14 residues. The CDR3 bases are TGCGCCAGCAGCTCTGGACAGGGTACCTACGAGCAGTACTTC. Translating it yields CASSSGQGTYEQYF. The whole variable domain, remainder taken from reference TRBV5-1 and TRBJ2-7, is KAGVTQTPRYLIKTRGQQVTLSCSPISGHRSVSWYQQTPGQGLQFLFEYFSETQRNKGNFPGRFSGRQFSNSRSEMNVSTLELGDSALYLCASSSGQGTYEQYFGPGTRLTVT.

This clonotype appeared a few times. This chain joins TRBV6-4 and TRBJ1-2; D not certain. V lost 3 bases to trimming and J lost 1 base, with 6 bases between them. The germline V gene encodes CDR1 MRHNA and CDR2 SNTAGT. This CDR3 contains 13 residues. CDR3 sequence reads: CASSEGFNYGYTF. The CDR3 DNA is TGTGCCAGCAGTGAAGGGTTTAACTATGGCTACACCTTC.

The rearrangement uses TRBV20-1 and TRBJ2-5, with D unclear. Germline V gives CDR1 DFQATT, CDR2 SNEGSKA (reference sequence). This CDR3 comprises 15 residues. Trimming removed 3 bases at V and 4 bases at J, with 18 bases between. The CDR3 protein is CSASPGAQRGETQYF. CDR3 nucleotides: TGCAGTGCTAGTCCGGGCGCACAGCGTGGAGAGACCCAGTACTTC.

In its sample, this clonotype was seen a few times. V is TRBV20-1 and J is TRBJ2-7; 10 bases are a match to TRBD2. The V gene end was trimmed by 4 bases and the J gene end by 4 bases; junction bases not matched to a gene: 7. The germline V gene encodes CDR1 DFQATT and CDR2 SNEGSKA (reference sequence). There are 14 residues in the CDR3. The CDR3 loop reads CSATPGTSEYEQYF. The CDR3 DNA sequence: TGCAGTGCTACCCCCGGGACTAGCGAGTACGAGCAGTACTTC.

The CDR3 loop is CASSEQVTGQGLYNEQFF. CDR3 DNA sequence: TGTGCCAGCAGTGAACAGGTAACGGGACAGGGTCTCTACAATGAGCAGTTCTTC. The rearrangement uses TRBV6-1 and TRBJ2-1, with 9 bases fitting TRBD1. This CDR3 contains 18 residues. The germline V gene encodes CDR1 MNHNS and CDR2 SASEGT. J was trimmed by 3 bases and V by 2 bases; bases with no gene match: 11.

V and J are TRBV3-1 and TRBJ2-1, with 10 bases that match TRBD2. V shed 4 bases, J shed 4 bases, and the junction held 13 bases outside the gene matches. Germline V gene lookup returns CDR1 LGHDT and CDR2 YNNKEL (reference sequence). The CDR3 covers 18 residues. DNA of the CDR3: TGTGCCAGCAGCCTGAGACTAGCGGGCCCCTGGGGATACAATGAGCAGTTCTTC. Its translation is CASSLRLAGPWGYNEQFF.

The chain couples TRBV7-2 to TRBJ1-5, with no clear D. Germline CDR1 SGHTA, CDR2 FQGNSA. With 1 base removed from V and 6 bases from J, the gap between germline ends came to 7 bases. The CDR3 has 13 amino acids. This CDR3 is CASSLGVSQPQHF. The DNA for the CDR3 is TGTGCCAGCAGCTTAGGGGTCTCTCAGCCCCAGCATTTT.

This clonotype has just a few counts. This sequence joins TRBV7-2 and TRBJ2-4, with 13 bases identical to TRBD2. V shed 1 base, J shed 13 bases, and the junction held 4 bases outside the gene matches. CDR3 length: 14 residues. Germline V gene lookup returns CDR1 SGHTA and CDR2 FQGNSA. CDR3 sequence: CASSLGTSGGWQYF. CDR3 nucleotide sequence: TGTGCCAGCAGCTTAGGGACTAGCGGGGGATGGCAGTACTTC.

The chain couples TRBV24-1 to TRBJ2-1, with D possibly matching TRBD1 (5 bases). The CDR3 is 14 amino acids. Germline-derived CDR1 and CDR2 are KGHDR and SFDVKD. Between the trimmed V and J ends, which lost 4 bases and 6 bases, there was a span of 12 bases. CDR3 bases: TGTGCCACCAGTGAGGGCTGGACACCCAATGAGCAGTTCTTC. Residues: CATSEGWTPNEQFF.

This clonotype was picked up a small number of times. The V and J genes are TRBV7-8 and TRBJ2-5; D gene uncertain. The CDR3 is made up of 11 amino acids. V was clipped by 5 bases and J by 11 bases, with 12 bases between them. Per germline, CDR1 SGHVS and CDR2 FQNEAQ. The CDR3 spells CASSLSYGQYF. The CDR3 nucleotides read TGTGCCAGCAGCCTGTCTTACGGGCAGTACTTC. Supplemented by reference TRBV7-8 and TRBJ2-5, the full variable domain reads GAGVSQSPRYKVAKRGQDVALRCDPISGHVSLFWYQQALGQGPEFLTYFQNEAQLDKSGLPSDRFFAERPEGSVSTLKIQRTQQEDSAVYLCASSLSYGQYFGPGTRLLVL.